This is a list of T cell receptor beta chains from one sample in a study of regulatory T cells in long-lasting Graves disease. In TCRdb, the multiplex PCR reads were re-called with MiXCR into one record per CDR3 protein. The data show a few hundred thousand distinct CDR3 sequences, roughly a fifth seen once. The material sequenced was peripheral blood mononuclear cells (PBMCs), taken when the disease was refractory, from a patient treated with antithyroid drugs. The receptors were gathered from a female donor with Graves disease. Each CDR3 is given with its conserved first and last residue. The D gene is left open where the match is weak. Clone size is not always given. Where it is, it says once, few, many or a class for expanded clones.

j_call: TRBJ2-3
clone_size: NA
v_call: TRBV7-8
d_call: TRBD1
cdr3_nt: TGTGCCAGCAGCTTTCAGGGGGCCTTCGATGGTGCAGATACGCAGTATTTT
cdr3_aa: CASSFQGAFDGADTQYF

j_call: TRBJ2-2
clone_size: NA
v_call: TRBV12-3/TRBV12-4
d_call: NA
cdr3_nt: TGTGCCAGCACCCTAGGACGTCTGGCCGGGGAGCTGTTTTTT
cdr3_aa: CASTLGRLAGELFF

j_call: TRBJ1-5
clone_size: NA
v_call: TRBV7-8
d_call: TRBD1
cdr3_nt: TGTGCCAGCAGCCCCCGATCCATGACAGGGCTCAATCAGCCCCAGCATTTT
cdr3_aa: CASSPRSMTGLNQPQHF

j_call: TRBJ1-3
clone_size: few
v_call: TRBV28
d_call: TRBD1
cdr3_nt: TGTGCCAGCAGTTTCACAGGGGATGGAAACACCATATATTTT
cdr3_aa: CASSFTGDGNTIYF

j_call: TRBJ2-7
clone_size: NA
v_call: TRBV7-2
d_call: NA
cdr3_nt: TGTGCCAGCAGCCGACTGAGCTCCTACGAGGAGTACTTC
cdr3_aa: CASSRLSSYEEYF

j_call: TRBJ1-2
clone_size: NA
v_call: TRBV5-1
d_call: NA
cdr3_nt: TGCGCCAGCAGCTTGGAGGGGGAAGGGGCTAACTATGGCTACACCTTC
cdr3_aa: CASSLEGEGANYGYTF

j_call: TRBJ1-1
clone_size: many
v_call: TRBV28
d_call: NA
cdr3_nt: TGTGCCAGCAGTTCGGGGGGCGGGACTGAAGCTTTCTTT
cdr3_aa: CASSSGGGTEAFF

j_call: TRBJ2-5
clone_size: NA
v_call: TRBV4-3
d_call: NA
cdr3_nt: TGCGCCAGCAGCCATTTTCTCGAGCAGCGGGAGACCCAGTACTTC
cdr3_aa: CASSHFLEQRETQYF

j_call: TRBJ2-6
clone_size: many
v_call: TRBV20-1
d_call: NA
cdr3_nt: TGCAGTGCTAGAGAGATATACGTCCTGACTTTC
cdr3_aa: CSAREIYVLTF

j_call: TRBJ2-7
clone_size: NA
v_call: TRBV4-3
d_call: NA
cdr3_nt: TGCGCCAGCAGCCGGGGGGGCCCATCCTCCTACGAGCAGTACTTC
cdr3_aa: CASSRGGPSSYEQYF

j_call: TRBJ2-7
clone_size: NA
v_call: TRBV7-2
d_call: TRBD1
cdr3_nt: TGTGCCAGCAGCGACCAGGGGGTTTTCTACGAGCAGTACTTC
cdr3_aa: CASSDQGVFYEQYF

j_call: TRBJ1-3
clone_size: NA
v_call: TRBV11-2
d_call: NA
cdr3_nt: TGTGCCAGCAGCGCCCGGGTCTCGCCTGGAAACACCATATATTTT
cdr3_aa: CASSARVSPGNTIYF

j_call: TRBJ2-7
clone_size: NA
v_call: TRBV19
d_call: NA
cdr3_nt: TGTGCCAGTAGTCCCCAGCTGGGTACCCACGAGCAGTACTTC
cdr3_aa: CASSPQLGTHEQYF

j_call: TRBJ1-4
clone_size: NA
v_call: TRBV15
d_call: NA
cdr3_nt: TGTGCCACCAGCAGAGCAGGGGTTACTAATGAAAAACTGTTTTTT
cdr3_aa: CATSRAGVTNEKLFF

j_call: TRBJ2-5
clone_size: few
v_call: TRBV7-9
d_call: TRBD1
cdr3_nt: TGTGCCAGCAGCCCAAACTGGACAGGGCCTGTAGAAGAGACCCAGTACTTC
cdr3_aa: CASSPNWTGPVEETQYF

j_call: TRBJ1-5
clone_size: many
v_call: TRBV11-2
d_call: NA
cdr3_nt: TGTGCCAGCAGCTTAACCGGGCAGGGACAGCCCCAGCATTTT
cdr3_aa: CASSLTGQGQPQHF

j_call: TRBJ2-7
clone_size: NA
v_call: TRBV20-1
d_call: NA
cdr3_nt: TGCAGTGCAGACGACGTACGGGCCGAGCAGTACTTC
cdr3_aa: CSADDVRAEQYF

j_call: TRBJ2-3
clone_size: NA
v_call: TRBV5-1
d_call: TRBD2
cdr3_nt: TGCGCCAGCAGCTTGGGACTAGCGGGACGGTCGACTAGCACAGATACGCAGTATTTT
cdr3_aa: CASSLGLAGRSTSTDTQYF

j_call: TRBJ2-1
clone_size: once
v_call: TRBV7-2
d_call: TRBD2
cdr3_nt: TGTGCCAGCAGCTTAACTAGCGGGAGTTCTGATGAGCAGTTCTTC
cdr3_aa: CASSLTSGSSDEQFF

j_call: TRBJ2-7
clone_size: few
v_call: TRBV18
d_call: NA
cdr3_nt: TGTGCCAGCTCACCAATTTCAGGTGCCGTGGGGGAGCAGTACTTC
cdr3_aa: CASSPISGAVGEQYF

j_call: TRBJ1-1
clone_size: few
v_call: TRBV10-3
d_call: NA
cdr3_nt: TGTGCCAGCAGTTACCTACAGGGCCCTGAAGCTTTCTTT
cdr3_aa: CASSYLQGPEAFF

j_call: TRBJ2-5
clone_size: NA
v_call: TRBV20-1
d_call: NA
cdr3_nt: TGCAGTGCTTTGGTCTTCGGAGAGACCCAGTACTTC
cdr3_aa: CSALVFGETQYF

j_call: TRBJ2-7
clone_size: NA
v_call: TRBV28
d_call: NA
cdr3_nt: TGTGCCAGCAGGCACCTCCCTCGGTCCGGGTCCTACGAGCAGTACTTC
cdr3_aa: CASRHLPRSGSYEQYF

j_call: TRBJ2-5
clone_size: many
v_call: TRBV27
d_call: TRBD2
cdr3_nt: TGTGCCAGCAGATCCGGACTAGCGGGAGAGACCCAGTACTTC
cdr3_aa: CASRSGLAGETQYF

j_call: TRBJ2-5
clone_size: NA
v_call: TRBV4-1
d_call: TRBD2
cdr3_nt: TGCGCCAGCAGCCAGGAAGCGGGAGAACAGACCCAGTACTTC
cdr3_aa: CASSQEAGEQTQYF

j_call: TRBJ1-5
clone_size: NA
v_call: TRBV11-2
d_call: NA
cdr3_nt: TGTGCCAGCAGCTTAGGGCTACAGGGCCGTTCGCATTTT
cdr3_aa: CASSLGLQGRSHF